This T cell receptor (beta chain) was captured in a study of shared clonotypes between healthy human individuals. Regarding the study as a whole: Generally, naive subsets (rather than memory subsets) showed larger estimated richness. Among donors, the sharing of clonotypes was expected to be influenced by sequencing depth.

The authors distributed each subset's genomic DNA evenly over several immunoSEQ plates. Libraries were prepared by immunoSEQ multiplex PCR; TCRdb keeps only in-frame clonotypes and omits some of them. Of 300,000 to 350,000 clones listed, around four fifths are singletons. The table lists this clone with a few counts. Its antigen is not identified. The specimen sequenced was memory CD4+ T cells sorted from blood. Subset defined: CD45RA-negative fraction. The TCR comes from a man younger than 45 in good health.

CDR3 DNA: TGTGCCAGCAGCCAAGATTTTCCGCCCCAAAACATTCAGTACTTC. Translated, it gives CASSQDFPPQNIQYF. This chain joins TRBV4-2 and TRBJ2-4; D is unresolved. This CDR3 is 15 amino acids long. In germline, CDR1 is LGHNA, CDR2 YNFKEQ. The V end was cut by 0 bases, the J end by 5 bases, with 11 bases between.